Listed below are T cell receptor beta chains from one sample, sequenced in a study of cytomegalovirus exposure and HLA in healthy donors. The data were produced by immunoSEQ multiplex PCR, yet TCRdb's version contains in-frame clones alone and is incomplete. Here the sample spans about 190,000 clones, roughly 75% being singletons. Material: PBMCs. The receptor source for this set is a young man in good health and CMV-seropositive. CDR3s include the opening cysteine and the closing phenylalanine or tryptophan. A D gene is named only where the DNA matches it firmly. Rows give clone size only sometimes, using once, few, many, or a class for an expanded clone.

abundance: NA
v_gene: TRBV7-9
j_gene: TRBJ2-2
d_gene: TRBD2
CDR3aa: CASSALLGGPGELFF
CDR3nt: TGTGCCAGCAGCGCCCTATTGGGAGGGCCCGGGGAGCTGTTTTTT

abundance: NA
v_gene: TRBV11-2
j_gene: TRBJ2-1
d_gene: NA
CDR3aa: CASSLYRANEQFF
CDR3nt: TGTGCCAGCAGCTTGTACAGGGCAAATGAGCAGTTCTTC

abundance: few
v_gene: TRBV6-5
j_gene: TRBJ1-5
d_gene: NA
CDR3aa: CASTSKHQGHQPQHF
CDR3nt: TGTGCCAGCACCTCCAAGCACCAGGGCCATCAGCCCCAGCATTTT

abundance: few
v_gene: TRBV4-3
j_gene: TRBJ1-2
d_gene: NA
CDR3aa: CASSLSGNYGYTF
CDR3nt: TGCGCCAGCAGCCTATCAGGGAACTATGGCTACACCTTC

abundance: NA
v_gene: TRBV7-2
j_gene: TRBJ2-7
d_gene: TRBD1
CDR3aa: CASSLRDRAYEQYF
CDR3nt: TGTGCCAGCAGCTTAAGGGACAGAGCCTACGAGCAGTACTTC

abundance: NA
v_gene: TRBV7-9
j_gene: TRBJ2-7
d_gene: TRBD2
CDR3aa: CSSSLELAGVFHEQYF
CDR3nt: TGTTCCAGCAGCTTAGAACTAGCGGGAGTTTTCCACGAGCAGTACTTC

abundance: NA
v_gene: TRBV5-6
j_gene: TRBJ1-5
d_gene: NA
CDR3aa: CASSSGLISNQPQHF
CDR3nt: TGTGCCAGCAGCTCGGGACTTATTAGCAATCAGCCCCAGCATTTT

abundance: NA
v_gene: TRBV28
j_gene: TRBJ1-2
d_gene: NA
CDR3aa: CASRGHNGYTF
CDR3nt: TGTGCCAGCAGGGGGCATAATGGCTACACCTTC

abundance: once
v_gene: TRBV7-9
j_gene: TRBJ2-2
d_gene: NA
CDR3aa: CASSLQGKYTGELFF
CDR3nt: TGTGCCAGCAGCTTGCAGGGAAAGTACACCGGGGAGCTGTTTTTT

abundance: NA
v_gene: TRBV13
j_gene: TRBJ1-1
d_gene: TRBD1
CDR3aa: CASSLGSGTGDEDTEAFF
CDR3nt: TGTGCCAGCAGCTTAGGCTCTGGGACAGGGGATGAGGACACTGAAGCTTTCTTT

abundance: once
v_gene: TRBV27
j_gene: TRBJ2-7
d_gene: NA
CDR3aa: CASSSVKTGSYEQYF
CDR3nt: TGTGCCAGCAGTTCCGTTAAGACAGGCTCCTACGAGCAGTACTTC

abundance: few
v_gene: TRBV5-1
j_gene: TRBJ2-2
d_gene: TRBD1
CDR3aa: CASSQRQGNTGELFF
CDR3nt: TGCGCCAGCAGCCAAAGACAGGGGAACACCGGGGAGCTGTTTTTT

abundance: few
v_gene: TRBV7-9
j_gene: TRBJ1-5
d_gene: TRBD1
CDR3aa: CASSLATGTGGNQPQHF
CDR3nt: TGTGCCAGCAGCTTGGCGACAGGGACTGGTGGCAATCAGCCCCAGCATTTT

abundance: NA
v_gene: TRBV5-5
j_gene: TRBJ2-2
d_gene: NA
CDR3aa: CASSLVSTGELFF
CDR3nt: TGTGCCAGCAGCTTGGTTAGCACCGGGGAGCTGTTTTTT

abundance: NA
v_gene: TRBV5-8
j_gene: TRBJ1-4
d_gene: NA
CDR3aa: CASSLTRGTATNEKLFF
CDR3nt: TGTGCCAGCAGCTTGACAAGGGGAACGGCAACTAATGAAAAACTGTTTTTT

abundance: NA
v_gene: TRBV9
j_gene: TRBJ2-5
d_gene: NA
CDR3aa: CASSVGTEETQYF
CDR3nt: TGTGCCAGCAGCGTAGGAACGGAAGAGACCCAGTACTTC

abundance: NA
v_gene: TRBV9
j_gene: TRBJ2-7
d_gene: TRBD2
CDR3aa: CASSVTGGEQYF
CDR3nt: TGTGCCAGCAGCGTAACGGGGGGCGAGCAGTACTTC

abundance: NA
v_gene: TRBV18
j_gene: TRBJ2-7
d_gene: TRBD2
CDR3aa: CASSPGSGYEQYF
CDR3nt: TGTGCCAGCTCACCAGGTAGCGGGTACGAGCAGTACTTC

abundance: NA
v_gene: TRBV4-1
j_gene: TRBJ2-3
d_gene: TRBD2
CDR3aa: CASSQEPGGVTDTQYF
CDR3nt: TGCGCCAGCAGCCAAGAACCGGGAGGGGTCACAGATACGCAGTATTTT

abundance: NA
v_gene: TRBV7-9
j_gene: TRBJ2-2
d_gene: TRBD2
CDR3aa: CASSLAGGTGELFF
CDR3nt: TGTGCCAGCAGCTTAGCCGGGGGGACCGGGGAGCTGTTTTTT

abundance: NA
v_gene: TRBV7-2
j_gene: TRBJ1-6
d_gene: TRBD1
CDR3aa: CASSLAAQTGVPLHF
CDR3nt: TGTGCCAGCAGCTTAGCGGCCCAGACAGGGGTCCCCCTCCACTTT

abundance: NA
v_gene: TRBV6-6
j_gene: TRBJ1-1
d_gene: NA
CDR3aa: CASSQTRDWQNTEAFF
CDR3nt: TGTGCCAGCAGTCAAACCCGGGACTGGCAGAACACTGAAGCTTTCTTT

abundance: NA
v_gene: TRBV30
j_gene: TRBJ1-5
d_gene: TRBD1
CDR3aa: CAWSVRDSQPQHF
CDR3nt: TGTGCCTGGAGTGTTAGGGACAGTCAGCCCCAGCATTTT

abundance: NA
v_gene: TRBV18
j_gene: TRBJ1-2
d_gene: NA
CDR3aa: CASSPRRGGEVTGYTF
CDR3nt: TGTGCCAGCTCACCAAGGCGCGGGGGCGAAGTGACGGGCTACACCTTC

abundance: NA
v_gene: TRBV18
j_gene: TRBJ1-1
d_gene: TRBD1
CDR3aa: CASSPKDRGTGVTEAFF
CDR3nt: TGTGCCAGCTCACCAAAAGACAGGGGGACGGGGGTAACTGAAGCTTTCTTT

abundance: NA
v_gene: TRBV30
j_gene: TRBJ1-3
d_gene: NA
CDR3aa: CAWNRVGGNTIYF
CDR3nt: TGTGCCTGGAACAGGGTGGGCGGAAACACCATATATTTT

abundance: NA
v_gene: TRBV15
j_gene: TRBJ1-6
d_gene: NA
CDR3aa: CATSGRTVSSYNSPLHF
CDR3nt: TGTGCCACCAGCGGACGGACAGTGAGCTCCTATAATTCACCCCTCCACTTT

abundance: few
v_gene: TRBV7-7
j_gene: TRBJ2-1
d_gene: TRBD2
CDR3aa: CASSHPPGLAGLSSYNEQFF
CDR3nt: TGTGCTAGCAGCCATCCGCCCGGACTAGCGGGGCTAAGCTCCTACAATGAGCAGTTCTTC

abundance: NA
v_gene: TRBV10-3
j_gene: TRBJ1-1
d_gene: TRBD1
CDR3aa: CAISAHDRANTEAFF
CDR3nt: TGTGCCATCAGTGCCCACGACAGGGCGAACACTGAAGCTTTCTTT

abundance: NA
v_gene: TRBV5-1
j_gene: TRBJ2-3
d_gene: NA
CDR3aa: CASNPGPTDTQYF
CDR3nt: TGCGCCAGCAACCCAGGGCCCACAGATACGCAGTATTTT

abundance: NA
v_gene: TRBV5-4
j_gene: TRBJ1-2
d_gene: NA
CDR3aa: CASSLRQFSNYGYTF
CDR3nt: TGTGCCAGCAGCTTGAGACAGTTTTCTAACTATGGCTACACCTTC

abundance: few
v_gene: TRBV6-5
j_gene: TRBJ2-2
d_gene: TRBD1
CDR3aa: CASSRGQGYTGELFF
CDR3nt: TGTGCCAGCAGCCGCGGACAGGGGTATACCGGGGAGCTGTTTTTT

abundance: NA
v_gene: TRBV4-3
j_gene: TRBJ1-2
d_gene: TRBD1
CDR3aa: CASSQGVDRDYGYTF
CDR3nt: TGCGCCAGCAGCCAGGGGGTTGACAGGGACTATGGCTACACCTTC

abundance: NA
v_gene: TRBV6-5
j_gene: TRBJ1-4
d_gene: NA
CDR3aa: CASSSPPGKLFF
CDR3nt: TGTGCCAGCAGTTCCCCCCCCGGAAAACTGTTTTTT

abundance: NA
v_gene: TRBV19
j_gene: TRBJ2-7
d_gene: TRBD1
CDR3aa: CASSKGQGTYEQYF
CDR3nt: TGTGCCAGTAGTAAGGGACAGGGAACCTACGAGCAGTACTTC

abundance: NA
v_gene: TRBV19
j_gene: TRBJ2-3
d_gene: TRBD2
CDR3aa: CASSTSAGGSSTDTQYF
CDR3nt: TGTGCCAGTAGTACCTCGGCGGGAGGTTCTAGCACAGATACGCAGTATTTT

abundance: NA
v_gene: TRBV5-6
j_gene: TRBJ1-1
d_gene: NA
CDR3aa: CASSPARGGTEAFF
CDR3nt: TGTGCCAGCAGCCCCGCACGGGGGGGCACTGAAGCTTTCTTT

abundance: NA
v_gene: TRBV5-6
j_gene: TRBJ1-2
d_gene: NA
CDR3aa: CASSLGIQVVYGYTF
CDR3nt: TGTGCCAGCAGCTTGGGCATTCAGGTGGTCTATGGCTACACCTTC

abundance: NA
v_gene: TRBV2
j_gene: TRBJ1-4
d_gene: TRBD1
CDR3aa: CASRWGQGTEKLFF
CDR3nt: TGTGCCAGCAGGTGGGGACAGGGGACTGAAAAACTGTTTTTT

abundance: once
v_gene: TRBV28
j_gene: TRBJ2-2
d_gene: NA
CDR3aa: CASSFGLGGNTGELFF
CDR3nt: TGTGCCAGCAGTTTCGGTTTAGGGGGGAACACCGGGGAGCTGTTTTTT

abundance: NA
v_gene: TRBV4-1
j_gene: TRBJ2-1
d_gene: TRBD2
CDR3aa: CASSPAGAPLNEQFF
CDR3nt: TGCGCCAGCTCCCCAGCGGGGGCTCCTTTGAATGAGCAGTTCTTC

abundance: NA
v_gene: TRBV4-3
j_gene: TRBJ2-5
d_gene: NA
CDR3aa: CASSLGTGGGETQYF
CDR3nt: TGCGCCAGCAGCCTGGGGACGGGGGGCGGAGAGACCCAGTACTTC

abundance: NA
v_gene: TRBV9
j_gene: TRBJ1-1
d_gene: TRBD1
CDR3aa: CASSVVGGGPEAFF
CDR3nt: TGTGCCAGCAGCGTAGTTGGAGGGGGCCCTGAAGCTTTCTTT

abundance: NA
v_gene: TRBV5-1
j_gene: TRBJ1-1
d_gene: TRBD1
CDR3aa: CASSLSGQGRATEAFF
CDR3nt: TGCGCCAGCAGCTTAAGCGGACAGGGGAGGGCCACTGAAGCTTTCTTT

abundance: NA
v_gene: TRBV27
j_gene: TRBJ1-1
d_gene: NA
CDR3aa: CASSPMTWRGMNTEAFF
CDR3nt: TGTGCCAGCAGCCCTATGACCTGGAGAGGGATGAACACTGAAGCTTTCTTT

abundance: NA
v_gene: TRBV27
j_gene: TRBJ2-1
d_gene: TRBD2
CDR3aa: CASLLSSGGLVNEQFF
CDR3nt: TGTGCCAGCCTGCTCTCTAGCGGGGGGTTAGTGAATGAGCAGTTCTTC

abundance: NA
v_gene: TRBV5-4
j_gene: TRBJ2-7
d_gene: TRBD1
CDR3aa: CASSDYAGQAYEQYF
CDR3nt: TGTGCCAGCAGCGACTATGCCGGACAGGCCTACGAGCAGTACTTC

abundance: NA
v_gene: TRBV27
j_gene: TRBJ2-7
d_gene: NA
CDR3aa: CASSFGGQGSPYEQYF
CDR3nt: TGTGCCAGCAGTTTTGGTGGCCAGGGGTCCCCCTACGAGCAGTACTTC

abundance: NA
v_gene: TRBV10-3
j_gene: TRBJ1-1
d_gene: NA
CDR3aa: CATTRTENTEAFF
CDR3nt: TGTGCCACAACACGGACAGAGAACACTGAAGCTTTCTTT

abundance: NA
v_gene: TRBV6-5
j_gene: TRBJ1-2
d_gene: TRBD1
CDR3aa: CASRGDRGPYGYTF
CDR3nt: TGTGCCAGCAGAGGGGACAGGGGCCCGTATGGCTACACCTTC

abundance: once
v_gene: TRBV6-6
j_gene: TRBJ1-5
d_gene: NA
CDR3aa: CASSYLPTGGNQPQHF
CDR3nt: TGTGCCAGCAGTTACCTACCCACGGGGGGCAATCAGCCCCAGCATTTT

abundance: NA
v_gene: TRBV7-8
j_gene: TRBJ2-7
d_gene: TRBD1
CDR3aa: CASSARPGQGPYEQYF
CDR3nt: TGTGCCAGCAGCGCCCGACCGGGACAGGGACCCTACGAGCAGTACTTC

abundance: NA
v_gene: TRBV4-3
j_gene: TRBJ2-7
d_gene: TRBD2
CDR3aa: CASSQDRREGYEQYF
CDR3nt: TGCGCCAGCAGCCAAGATCGGCGGGAGGGTTACGAGCAGTACTTC

abundance: NA
v_gene: TRBV27
j_gene: TRBJ1-1
d_gene: NA
CDR3aa: CASSTPQELNTEAFF
CDR3nt: TGTGCCAGCAGTACCCCACAGGAGTTGAACACTGAAGCTTTCTTT

abundance: NA
v_gene: TRBV5-1
j_gene: TRBJ2-1
d_gene: NA
CDR3aa: CASSPDLSYNEQFF
CDR3nt: TGCGCCAGCAGCCCTGACTTGTCCTACAATGAGCAGTTCTTC

abundance: NA
v_gene: TRBV10-3
j_gene: TRBJ1-1
d_gene: TRBD1
CDR3aa: CAISEPGTGGSEAFF
CDR3nt: TGTGCCATCAGTGAGCCGGGGACAGGGGGCTCTGAAGCCTTCTTT

abundance: NA
v_gene: TRBV5-4
j_gene: TRBJ1-1
d_gene: TRBD1
CDR3aa: CASSLTGGFNPYTEAFF
CDR3nt: TGTGCCAGCAGCTTGACAGGGGGGTTCAACCCTTACACTGAAGCTTTCTTT

abundance: once
v_gene: TRBV7-6
j_gene: TRBJ2-5
d_gene: TRBD1
CDR3aa: CASSLVGQGRETQYF
CDR3nt: TGTGCCAGCAGCTTAGTGGGACAGGGACGAGAGACCCAGTACTTC

abundance: NA
v_gene: TRBV6-5
j_gene: TRBJ1-1
d_gene: TRBD1
CDR3aa: CASSTAGGRTEAFF
CDR3nt: TGTGCCAGCAGTACGGCAGGGGGGCGAACTGAAGCTTTCTTT